This note documents a single T cell receptor (beta chain) sequence. Its matching antigen is unknown. TCRdb's table, derived via immunoSEQ multiplex PCR, lists solely in-frame clones and lacks some. The sample lists some 140,000 clones; roughly 93% were seen once. This specimen belongs to a study of T cell responses to AZD1222 COVID-19 vaccine. Study-wide results and limits: Scientists sampled the repertoires only once the peak T cell response had passed. When two AZD1222 doses had been given, Spike-specific TCR breadth and depth rose. Baseline testing showed seropositivity in only five or six AZD1222 recipients. Among spike-specific TCRs, nearly half reportedly target unmutated variant regions.

This CDR3 contains 16 residues. CDR1 and CDR2 (germline): KGHSH, LQKENI. Trimming stripped 6 bases from V and 6 bases from J, with 23 bases between. The input for sequencing was peripheral blood, taken on day 0 of AZD1222 vaccination. This receptor was taken from an adult in good health. This chain uses TRBV18 with TRBJ1-1; possible D gene TRBD1, 5 bases. CDR3 DNA: TGTGCCAGCTCCCGACCTCCTGGGACGGGTGATTCTGAAGCTTTCTTT. It specifies CASSRPPGTGDSEAFF.